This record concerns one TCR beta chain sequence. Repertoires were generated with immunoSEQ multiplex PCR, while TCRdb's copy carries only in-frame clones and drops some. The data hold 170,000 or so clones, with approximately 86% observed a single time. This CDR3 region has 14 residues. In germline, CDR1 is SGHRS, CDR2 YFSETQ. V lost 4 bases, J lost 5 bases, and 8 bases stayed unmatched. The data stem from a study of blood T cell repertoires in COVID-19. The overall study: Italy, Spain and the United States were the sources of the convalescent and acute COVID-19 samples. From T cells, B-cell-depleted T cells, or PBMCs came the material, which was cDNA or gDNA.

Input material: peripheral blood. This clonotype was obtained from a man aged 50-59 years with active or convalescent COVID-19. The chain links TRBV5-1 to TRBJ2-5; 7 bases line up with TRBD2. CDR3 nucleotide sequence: TGCGCCAGCAGCCCAGCAGCGGGGAGGGAGACCCAGTACTTC. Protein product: CASSPAAGRETQYF.